Below, one TCR beta chain is given with its context. The CDR3 covers 20 residues. The J segment lost 0 bases and the V segment lost 3 bases, leaving 11 bases of the junction unmatched. Germline CDR1 and CDR2: MNHEY and SMNVEV (reference sequence). The record originates from a study of shared clonotypes between healthy human individuals. Overall study: The donor group consisted of a couple of women and a few men, aged 18 to 49.

Sorted-subset replicate PCR reactions were performed with about 200 ng DNA, corresponding to roughly 27,000 T cell genomes. TCRdb keeps only in-frame clones here, not all; method: immunoSEQ multiplex PCR. The sample lists about 2.4 million clones; over 85% were seen once. The sequencing sample was made of naive CD4+ T cells from PBMCs. The sample's subset: CD45RA+ positively selected. The source is a man aged 18-30 years in good health. Some clones in this sample may be carry-over from other donors' samples. The V gene is TRBV27, the J gene TRBJ2-1, with TRBD2 identical over 13 bases. The CDR3 coding sequence is TGTGCCAGCAGTTTTCGACGGACTAGCGGGAGTATAAACTCCTACAATGAGCAGTTCTTC. Its protein product is CASSFRRTSGSINSYNEQFF.